A single sample is the source of the 27 T cell receptor beta chains below, sequenced in a study of cytomegalovirus exposure and HLA in healthy donors. The PCR was carried out with 60 Vbeta primers and 13 Jbeta primers. Produced via immunoSEQ multiplex PCR; TCRdb's table is partial and in-frame only. Counted here are around 190,000 clones, around 80% occurring once; the ten biggest clones make up approximately 0.55%. The sequenced sample was PBMCs. These receptors were obtained from a woman in her forties or fifties in good health and CMV-seronegative.

The chain carries TRBV5-1 and TRBJ2-7, with D possibly being TRBD1 (5 bases). With 3 bases removed from V and 0 bases from J, the gap between germline ends came to 10 bases. The CDR3 is 14 amino acids. Germline loops: CDR1 SGHRS, CDR2 YFSETQ. CDR3 in amino acids: CASSSDNYSYEQYF. CDR3 DNA sequence: TGCGCCAGCAGCTCGGACAACTACTCCTACGAGCAGTACTTC.

J is TRBJ2-7 and V is TRBV7-9, with 8 nucleotides matching TRBD2. In germline, CDR1 is SEHNR, CDR2 FQNEAQ (reference sequence). CDR3 length: 16 amino acids. The junction had 5 bases not matched to a gene; V was cut back by 1 base and J by 0 bases. CDR3 protein: CASSLEGGRNSYEQYF. Written as DNA, the CDR3 is TGTGCCAGCAGCTTAGAGGGCGGGAGGAACTCCTACGAGCAGTACTTC.

This CDR3 reads CASSFQASGVYNEQFF. The CDR3 region has the DNA TGCGCCAGCAGCTTCCAAGCTAGCGGGGTATACAATGAGCAGTTCTTC. The V gene is TRBV5-1, the J gene TRBJ2-1, with 9 bases lining up with TRBD2. After removal of 2 bases from V and 4 bases from J, the junction contained 7 bases not matched to a gene. The CDR3 contains 16 residues. Germline values: CDR1 SGHRS, CDR2 YFSETQ.

The V and J genes are TRBV7-2 and TRBJ2-7; the D gene is possibly TRBD2 (6 bases). Germline V gene lookup returns CDR1 SGHTA and CDR2 FQGNSA. V was cut by 3 bases and J by 3 bases, with 12 bases left in between. There are 14 residues in the CDR3. The CDR3 region is CASSFSGADYEQYF. The CDR3 DNA reads as TGTGCCAGCAGCTTTAGCGGAGCCGACTACGAGCAGTACTTC.

The chain carries TRBV6-6 and TRBJ2-5, with a possible D match to TRBD2 (5 bases). The J call may be incorrect, as the DNA end agrees better with TRBJ2-7. The CDR3 has 12 residues. Germline V lookup: CDR1 MNHNY, CDR2 SVGAGI (reference sequence). Written as DNA, the CDR3 is TGTGCCAGCAGTTACGAGGGCTACGAGCAGTACTTC. Amino acids: CASSYEGYEQYF.

This chain connects TRBV6-1 to TRBJ1-3; TRBD1 agrees at 8 bases. This CDR3 spans 14 amino acids. The J segment lost 6 bases and the V segment lost 3 bases, leaving 4 bases of the junction unmatched. CDR1 is MNHNS, CDR2 SASEGT, per germline. DNA of the CDR3: TGTGCCAGCAGTGACTACAGGGGGACAAACACCATATATTTT. Translated, it gives CASSDYRGTNTIYF.

The CDR3 nucleotides read TGCAGTGCTAGTCAAGATACGCAGTATTTT. The encoded protein is CSASQDTQYF. The rearrangement joins TRBV20-1 to TRBJ2-3; no reliable D call. Between the trimmed V and J ends, which lost 3 bases and 5 bases, there was a span of 3 bases. From germline, CDR1 is DFQATT and CDR2 SNEGSKA (reference sequence). The CDR3 extends over 10 amino acids.

V is TRBV19 and J is TRBJ2-5; D gene unclear. The CDR3 has 13 residues. Germline assignment: CDR1 LNHDA and CDR2 SQIVND (reference sequence). V lost 6 bases to trimming and J lost 1 base, with 9 bases between them. CDR3 sequence reads: CASSLSSQETQYF. CDR3 DNA: TGTGCCAGTAGCCTAAGCTCCCAAGAGACCCAGTACTTC.

Only one count was recorded for this clone. This chain uses TRBV28 with TRBJ1-1; tentative D call: TRBD1 (6 bases). The CDR3 is made up of 15 amino acids. Germline CDR1 reads MDHEN; CDR2 reads SYDVKM. Trimming left V 6 bases short and J 4 bases short, with 18 bases between. CDR3 coding DNA: TGTGCCAGCAGGGGAGTACAGGGAGGGGGCACTGAAGCTTTCTTT. Protein: CASRGVQGGGTEAFF.

V is TRBV7-3 and J is TRBJ2-2, with a tentative D call TRBD2 (6 bases). Germline CDR1 SGHTA, CDR2 FQGTGA. CDR3 length: 15 amino acids. V lost 6 bases and J lost 5, with 16 bases in between. CDR3 coding DNA: TGTGCCAGCAGTCGAACTAGCAGTTGGACCGGGGAGCTGTTTTTT. Protein sequence: CASSRTSSWTGELFF.

The gene calls are TRBV5-6 and TRBJ2-1, with D perhaps matching TRBD1 (7 bases). From germline, CDR1 is SGHDT and CDR2 YYEEEE. The CDR3 is made up of 16 amino acids. Trimming pared 0 bases from V and 9 bases from J, leaving 19 bases between. The CDR3 is CASSLEVAGTAGEQFF. The DNA for the CDR3 is TGTGCCAGCAGCTTGGAAGTAGCAGGGACAGCGGGTGAGCAGTTCTTC.

This chain connects TRBV29-1 to TRBJ2-1; 12 positions agree with TRBD2. The J segment lost 6 bases and the V segment lost 8 bases, leaving 5 bases of the junction unmatched. The length of the CDR3 is 13 residues. The germline CDR1 and CDR2 sequences are SQVTM and ANQGSEA. Here the CDR3 DNA reads TGCAGCTCCGGGACTAGCGGGCCCAATGAGCAGTTCTTC. It codes for CSSGTSGPNEQFF.

This clone was observed a few times. The V gene is TRBV5-1, the J gene TRBJ2-3, with a weak D call TRBD2 (5 bases). The germline V and J ends were trimmed by 0 bases and 2 bases, with 10 bases remaining between them. The CDR3 loop spans 15 amino acids. The germline V gene encodes CDR1 SGHRS and CDR2 YFSETQ. The DNA for the CDR3 is TGCGCCAGCAGCTTGGCCCCGGAGGACACAGATACGCAGTATTTT. It specifies CASSLAPEDTDTQYF. The whole variable domain, remainder taken from reference TRBV5-1 and TRBJ2-3, is KAGVTQTPRYLIKTRGQQVTLSCSPISGHRSVSWYQQTPGQGLQFLFEYFSETQRNKGNFPGRFSGRQFSNSRSEMNVSTLELGDSALYLCASSLAPEDTDTQYFGPGTRLTVL.

V gene TRBV11-3 combines with J gene TRBJ2-3; the D gene is possibly TRBD2 (5 bases). The germline V gene encodes CDR1 SGHNT and CDR2 YENEEA. V lost 5 bases and J 0 bases, leaving 12 bases between the germline ends. This CDR3 is 15 amino acids long. CDR3 loop: CASSVSGFSTDTQYF. The CDR3, as DNA: TGTGCCAGCAGCGTCTCGGGATTTAGCACAGATACGCAGTATTTT.

CDR3 in amino acids: CATSSGTGGTGELFF. In DNA form, the CDR3 reads TGTGCCACCAGCAGTGGGACAGGGGGTACCGGGGAGCTGTTTTTT. The chain uses TRBV15 and TRBJ2-2; 11 nucleotides line up with TRBD1. The J segment lost 5 bases and the V segment lost 3 bases, leaving 2 bases of the junction unmatched. Germline-derived CDR1 and CDR2 are LNHNV and YYDKDF (reference sequence). The CDR3 length is 15 residues. Looking up the rest from reference TRBV15 and TRBJ2-2 gives the full variable domain: DAMVIQNPRYQVTQFGKPVTLSCSQTLNHNVMYWYQQKSSQAPKLLFHYYDKDFNNEADTPDNFQSRRPNTSFCFLDIRSPGLGDTAMYLCATSSGTGGTGELFFGEGSRLTVL.

J is TRBJ2-1 and V is TRBV7-3; D may be TRBD2 (5 bases). CDR1 and CDR2 from the germline V gene are SGHTA and FQGTGA. The CDR3 length is 18 residues. V was trimmed by 5 bases and J by 7 bases, leaving 27 bases between them. CDR3 sequence reads: CASSRYPPGEGVVNEQFF. CDR3 bases: TGTGCCAGCAGCCGGTACCCTCCCGGGGAAGGAGTAGTAAATGAGCAGTTCTTC.

The J gene is TRBJ1-5, the V gene TRBV2; no reliable D call. This CDR3 has 15 amino acids. The V gene's germline CDR1 is SNHLY and CDR2 FYNNEI. V lost 4 bases, J lost 3 bases, and 13 bases lay in between. DNA for the CDR3: TGTGCCAGCAGTGTAGCGACTTTAGACAATCAGCCCCAGCATTTT. Its translation: CASSVATLDNQPQHF.

The chain employs TRBV7-8 and TRBJ1-5, with 9 nucleotides matching TRBD1. CDR3 size: 16 residues. V trimming: 6 bases; J trimming: 7 bases; junction bases outside the gene matches: 13. The V gene's germline CDR1 is SGHVS and CDR2 FQNEAQ. This chain's CDR3 is CASRRSGTGLNQPQHF. CDR3 bases: TGTGCCAGCAGGCGATCCGGGACAGGGCTTAACCAGCCCCAGCATTTT.

The chain combines TRBV27 with TRBJ1-6; D may be TRBD1 (6 bases). Between the trimmed V and J ends, which lost 5 bases and 6 bases, there was a span of 11 bases. Germline CDR1 and CDR2: MNHEY and SMNVEV (reference sequence). The CDR3 has 14 residues. CDR3 sequence: CASSPQGTNSPLHF. CDR3 nucleotides: TGTGCCAGCAGTCCTCAGGGGACTAATTCACCCCTCCACTTT.

The chain has TRBV4-1 and TRBJ2-7; unclear D gene. Trimming shortened V by 1 base and J by 4 bases, and 17 bases separated the two germline ends. The CDR3 sequence is 16 residues long. The germline gives CDR1 MGHRA, CDR2 YSYEKL. The CDR3 DNA reads as TGCGCCAGCAGCCAAGGAGACTCTCCATCCGATTACGAGCAGTACTTC. Its protein is CASSQGDSPSDYEQYF.

The gene calls are TRBV6-1 and TRBJ2-2; 7 bases are shared with TRBD2. This CDR3 has 16 amino acids. Germline lookup yields CDR1 MNHNS and CDR2 SASEGT. Trimming at V came to 2 bases and at J to 1 base, leaving 4 bases not matched to a gene. The DNA for the CDR3 is TGTGCCAGCAGTGAAAGGGTAGCGGGGAACACCGGGGAGCTGTTTTTT. This translates into CASSERVAGNTGELFF.

CDR3 sequence: CATNARDRVTEAFF. CDR3 nucleotides: TGTGCCACCAACGCCAGGGACAGGGTTACTGAAGCTTTCTTT. The chain joins TRBV28 to TRBJ1-1; 9 bases are shared with TRBD1. V lost 10 bases to trimming and J lost 5 bases; unmatched junction nucleotides: 11. Germline V gene data show CDR1 as MDHEN and CDR2 as SYDVKM. This CDR3 region has 14 residues.

The CDR3 sequence: CASSSQHLAGNTEAFF. Here the CDR3 DNA reads TGTGCCAGCAGCTCCCAACATCTTGCTGGTAACACTGAAGCTTTCTTT. The chain has TRBV5-5 and TRBJ1-1; the D is unclear. CDR1 and CDR2 from the germline V gene are SGHKS and YYEKEE (reference sequence). The CDR3 runs to 16 residues. V was trimmed by 3 bases and J by 2 bases, leaving 17 bases between them.

This clone has only one observation. This chain connects TRBV28 to TRBJ2-3; perhaps TRBD2 as D (5 bases). Germline CDR1 MDHEN, CDR2 SYDVKM. With 6 bases removed from V and 4 bases from J, the gap between germline ends came to 8 bases. CDR3 length: 12 amino acids. The CDR3 DNA is TGTGCCAGCAGCACCGGGGCAGATACGCAGTATTTT. Encoded protein: CASSTGADTQYF.

The CDR3 is CASSLVGTSGTYNEQFF. The CDR3 region has the DNA TGTGCCAGCAGTTTGGTTGGAACTAGCGGGACCTACAATGAGCAGTTCTTC. This chain connects TRBV27 to TRBJ2-1; TRBD2 aligns across 10 bases. Germline CDR1 and CDR2: MNHEY and SMNVEV (reference sequence). This CDR3 comprises 17 residues. J lost 2 bases, V lost 3 bases, and 7 bases had no gene match.

The chain uses TRBV9 and TRBJ2-1; maybe TRBD2 (6 bases). This CDR3 has 13 amino acids. Germline-derived CDR1 and CDR2 are SGDLS and YYNGEE. The V gene lost 4 bases and the J gene lost 5 bases, with 10 bases spanning the gap. CDR3 DNA sequence: TGTGCCAGCAGCCGGGGGTGGGACAATGAGCAGTTCTTC. Protein sequence: CASSRGWDNEQFF.

The V call is TRBV28, the J call TRBJ2-2; 7 bases line up with TRBD1. CDR3 size: 16 residues. Germline V gene sequence: CDR1 MDHEN, CDR2 SYDVKM. Unmatched junction bases numbered 9, after V lost 5 bases and J lost 3 bases. The CDR3, as DNA: TGTGCCAGCAGTCTGGGGACAGTTCCGTACACCGGGGAGCTGTTTTTT. Residues: CASSLGTVPYTGELFF. The full variable domain, its missing parts supplied by reference TRBV28 and TRBJ2-2, is DVKVTQSSRYLVKRTGEKVFLECVQDMDHENMFWYRQDPGLGLRLIYFSYDVKMKEKGDIPEGYSVSREKKERFSLILESASTNQTSMYLCASSLGTVPYTGELFFGEGSRLTVL.